This T cell receptor (beta chain) was documented in a study of shared clonotypes between healthy human individuals. Germline-derived CDR1 and CDR2 are MNHEY and SVGAGI. This CDR3 contains 14 residues. The ends were cut back, 5 bases at V and 4 bases at J, with 14 bases in the middle. Findings of the study overall: Generally, estimated richness proved larger in naive subsets than it did in memory subsets. About 5% was the fraction of naive CD4 clonotypes found shared across a few donors.

For this clone: Antigen specificity is unknown.

Genomic DNA per cell subset filled all wells of several immunoSEQ plates. The assay was immunoSEQ multiplex PCR, and TCRdb's table has in-frame clones only and misses some. The sample comprises about 600,000 clones, roughly 97% of which are singletons, and roughly 0.055% rests with the top ten. Source material: naive CD4+ T cells sorted from blood. Subset indicated: CD45RA+ positively selected. This TCR was recovered from a woman in her 30s in good health. V usage is TRBV6-5 and J usage is TRBJ1-2, with a possible D match to TRBD1 (6 bases). CDR3 region: CASSLSRQVYGYTF. For the CDR3, the DNA is TGTGCCAGCAGTCTATCCCGACAGGTCTATGGCTACACCTTC.